This TCR beta chain was sequenced in a study of early T cells in non-severe SARS-CoV-2 infection. At the level of the study: With bulk RNA from unsorted whole blood as input, sequencing yielded unpaired chains.

This clonotype showed up many times. Its antigen is unknown. Trimming pared 6 bases from V and 4 bases from J, leaving 19 bases between. The CDR3 loop spans 14 amino acids. Germline-derived CDR1 and CDR2 are DFQATT and SNEGSKA (reference sequence). Findings and caveats of the study: Using VDJdb, the matching emphasized anti-spike CD8 responses while missing private and CD4 specificities.

The protocol attached unique molecular identifiers to individual cDNA molecules. From the 5' RACE reads, TCRdb called clonotypes with MiXCR, one entry per CDR3 protein. The table lists approximately 40,000 distinct CDR3 sequences, 9.5% to 13% of them singletons. The chain combines TRBV20-1 with TRBJ2-7; D possibly corresponds to TRBD1 (6 bases). Material for sequencing was whole blood. This receptor was obtained from an adult who was a healthcare worker with PCR-confirmed SARS-CoV-2 infection or an uninfected control (not recorded which). The CDR3 sequence is CSATRPGQEYEQYF. In nucleotides, the CDR3 is TGCAGTGCCACCAGACCGGGACAAGAGTACGAGCAGTACTTC.